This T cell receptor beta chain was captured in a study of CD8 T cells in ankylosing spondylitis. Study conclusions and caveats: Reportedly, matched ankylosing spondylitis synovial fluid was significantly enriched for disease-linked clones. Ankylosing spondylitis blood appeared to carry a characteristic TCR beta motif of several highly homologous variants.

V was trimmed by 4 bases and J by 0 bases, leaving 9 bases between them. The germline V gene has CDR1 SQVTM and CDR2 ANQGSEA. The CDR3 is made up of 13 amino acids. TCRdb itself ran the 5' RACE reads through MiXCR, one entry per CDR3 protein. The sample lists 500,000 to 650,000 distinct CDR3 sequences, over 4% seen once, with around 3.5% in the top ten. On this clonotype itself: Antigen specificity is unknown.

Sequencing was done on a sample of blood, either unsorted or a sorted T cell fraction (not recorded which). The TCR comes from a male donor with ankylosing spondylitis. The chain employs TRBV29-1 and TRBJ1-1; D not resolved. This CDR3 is CSVVGQMNTEAFF. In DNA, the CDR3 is TGCAGCGTTGTAGGGCAAATGAACACTGAAGCTTTCTTT. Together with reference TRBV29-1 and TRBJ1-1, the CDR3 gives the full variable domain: SAVISQKPSRDICQRGTSLTIQCQVDSQVTMMFWYRQQPGQSLTLIATANQGSEATYESGFVIDKFPISRPNLTFSTLTVSNMSPEDSSIYLCSVVGQMNTEAFFGQGTRLTVV.